This T cell receptor beta chain was documented in a study of shared clonotypes between healthy human individuals. General study findings and limits: A few donors shared approximately 5% of their naive CD4 clonotypes.

The authors ran the assay at deep level. Researchers divided each subset's genomic DNA evenly across several immunoSEQ plates. Produced via immunoSEQ multiplex PCR; TCRdb's table is partial and in-frame only. Counted here are 150,000 to 200,000 clones, roughly 70% occurring once; the ten biggest clones make up more than 9%. This clone has more than one count but fewer than ten. Its antigen is still unknown. The germline V and J ends were trimmed by 5 bases and 8 bases, with 15 bases remaining between them. CDR3 length: 13 amino acids. The V gene's germline CDR1 is SGHTA and CDR2 FQGNSA. The material sequenced was memory CD4+ T cells sorted from blood. Subset given: CD45RA-negative fraction. This receptor was obtained from a man aged 25 to 40 in good health. The rearrangement links TRBV7-2 to TRBJ1-1; D is possibly TRBD1 (5 bases). The CDR3 protein is CASSQRAQGEAFF. Here the CDR3 DNA reads TGTGCCAGCAGCCAAAGGGCCCAGGGCGAAGCTTTCTTT.